This T cell receptor beta chain was sequenced for a study of beta chain features in type 1 diabetes. Notes on the study in general: Shortening of TCRB CDR3s, moderate but significant, appeared in all four CD4+ subsets of Type 1 diabetes patients.

Germline V gives CDR1 LNHDA, CDR2 SQIVND (reference sequence). V was pared by 8 bases and J by 2 bases, with 6 bases of the junction left unmatched. This CDR3 is built from 15 residues. Expressed TCRB transcripts got sequenced, as all isolated RNA was reverse transcribed. The repertoire was sequenced with immunoSEQ multiplex PCR; TCRdb's copy has only in-frame clones and lacks some. Counted here are just under 150,000 clones, more than 10% occurring once; the ten biggest clones make up approximately 1.3%. Regarding this clone: Its antigen is as yet unknown.

The chain recombines TRBV19 with TRBJ2-6; TRBD1 matches 7 bases. Sequenced material: central memory CD4+ T cells from blood. This TCR was recovered from a man aged 18 to 30 with type 1 diabetes. CDR3 loop: CASGGQVTGANVLTF. CDR3 nucleotides: TGTGCCAGTGGTGGACAGGTAACTGGGGCCAACGTCCTGACTTTC. Full variable domain (remainder filled in from reference TRBV19 and TRBJ2-6): DGGITQSPKYLFRKEGQNVTLSCEQNLNHDAMYWYRQDPGQGLRLIYYSQIVNDFQKGDIAEGYSVSREKKESFPLTVTSAQKNPTAFYLCASGGQVTGANVLTFGAGSRLTVL.